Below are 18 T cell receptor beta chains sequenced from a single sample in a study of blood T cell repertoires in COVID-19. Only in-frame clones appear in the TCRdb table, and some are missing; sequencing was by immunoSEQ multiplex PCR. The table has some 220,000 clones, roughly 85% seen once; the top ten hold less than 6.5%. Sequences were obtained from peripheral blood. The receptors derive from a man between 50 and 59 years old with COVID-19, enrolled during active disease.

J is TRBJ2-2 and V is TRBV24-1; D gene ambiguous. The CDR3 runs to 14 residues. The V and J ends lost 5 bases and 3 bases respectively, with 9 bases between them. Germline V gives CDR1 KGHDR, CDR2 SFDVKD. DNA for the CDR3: TGTGCCACCAGTGTGTCAGCGTACACCGGGGAGCTGTTTTTT. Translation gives CATSVSAYTGELFF.

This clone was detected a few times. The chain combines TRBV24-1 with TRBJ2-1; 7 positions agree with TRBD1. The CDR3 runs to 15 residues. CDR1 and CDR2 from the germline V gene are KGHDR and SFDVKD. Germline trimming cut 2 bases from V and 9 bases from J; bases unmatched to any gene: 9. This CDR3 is CATSDSRGPFGEQFF. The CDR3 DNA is TGTGCCACCAGTGATTCGAGGGGGCCATTTGGTGAGCAGTTCTTC.

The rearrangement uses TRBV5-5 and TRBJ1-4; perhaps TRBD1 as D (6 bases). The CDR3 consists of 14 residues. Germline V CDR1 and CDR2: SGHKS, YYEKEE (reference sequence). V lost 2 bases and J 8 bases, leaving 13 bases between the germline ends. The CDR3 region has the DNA TGTGCCAGCAGCTTAGGACAGTCTCGGGAAAAACTGTTTTTT. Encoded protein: CASSLGQSREKLFF.

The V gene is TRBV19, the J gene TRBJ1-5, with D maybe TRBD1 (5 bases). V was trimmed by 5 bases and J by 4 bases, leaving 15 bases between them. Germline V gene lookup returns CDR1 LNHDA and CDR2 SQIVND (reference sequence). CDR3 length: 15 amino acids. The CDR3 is CASSAGRGINQPQHF. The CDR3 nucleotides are TGTGCCAGTAGTGCGGGACGGGGGATTAATCAGCCCCAGCATTTT.

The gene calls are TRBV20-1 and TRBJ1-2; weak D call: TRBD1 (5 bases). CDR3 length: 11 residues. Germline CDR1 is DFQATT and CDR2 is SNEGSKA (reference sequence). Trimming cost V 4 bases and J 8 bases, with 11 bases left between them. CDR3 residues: CSATGAGGYTF. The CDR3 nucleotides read TGCAGTGCTACTGGGGCTGGGGGCTACACCTTC.

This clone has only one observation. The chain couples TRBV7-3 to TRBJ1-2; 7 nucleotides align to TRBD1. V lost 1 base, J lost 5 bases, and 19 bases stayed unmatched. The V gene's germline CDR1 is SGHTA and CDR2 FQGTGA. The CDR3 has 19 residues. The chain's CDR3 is CASSLMVGEFEDRPYGYTF. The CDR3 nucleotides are TGTGCCAGCAGCTTAATGGTCGGTGAGTTCGAGGACAGGCCTTATGGCTACACCTTC.

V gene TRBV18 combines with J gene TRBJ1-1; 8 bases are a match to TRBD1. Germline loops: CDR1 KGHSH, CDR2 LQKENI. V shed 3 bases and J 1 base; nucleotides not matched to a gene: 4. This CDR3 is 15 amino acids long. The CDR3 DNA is TGTGCCAGCTCACCGACCGGGACAGGGAACACTGAAGCTTTCTTT. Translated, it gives CASSPTGTGNTEAFF.

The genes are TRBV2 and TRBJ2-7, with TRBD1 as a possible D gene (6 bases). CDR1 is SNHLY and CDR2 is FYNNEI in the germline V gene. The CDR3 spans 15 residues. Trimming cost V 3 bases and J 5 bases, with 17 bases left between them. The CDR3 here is CASSEGQTGLDEQYF. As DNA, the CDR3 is TGTGCCAGCAGTGAGGGGCAAACAGGGCTGGACGAGCAGTACTTC.

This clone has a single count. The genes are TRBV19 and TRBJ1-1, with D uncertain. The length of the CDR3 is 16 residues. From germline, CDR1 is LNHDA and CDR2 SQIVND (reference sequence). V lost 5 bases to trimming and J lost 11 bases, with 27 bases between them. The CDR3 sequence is CASSAGVRMTLTLAFF. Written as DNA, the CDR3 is TGTGCCAGTAGTGCCGGGGTCAGGATGACCTTGACTCTGGCTTTCTTT.

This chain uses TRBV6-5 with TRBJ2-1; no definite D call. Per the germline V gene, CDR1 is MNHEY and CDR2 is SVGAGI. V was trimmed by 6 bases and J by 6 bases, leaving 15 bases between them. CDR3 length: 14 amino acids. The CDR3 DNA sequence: TGTGCCAGCAGAACGGGTAGTTTTTTCAATGAGCAGTTCTTC. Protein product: CASRTGSFFNEQFF.

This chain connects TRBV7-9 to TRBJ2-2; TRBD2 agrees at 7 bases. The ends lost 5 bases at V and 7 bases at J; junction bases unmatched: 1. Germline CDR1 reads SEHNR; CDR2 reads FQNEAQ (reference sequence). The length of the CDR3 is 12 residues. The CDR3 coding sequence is TGTGCCAGCAGCCGGGGGGACGGGGAGCTGTTTTTT. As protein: CASSRGDGELFF.

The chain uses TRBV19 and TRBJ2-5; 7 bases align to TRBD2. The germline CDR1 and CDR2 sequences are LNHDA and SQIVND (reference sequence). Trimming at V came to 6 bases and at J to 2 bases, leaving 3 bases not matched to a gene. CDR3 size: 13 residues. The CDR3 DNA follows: TGTGCCAGTAGGGGGGGGACTCAAGAGACCCAGTACTTC. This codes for CASRGGTQETQYF.

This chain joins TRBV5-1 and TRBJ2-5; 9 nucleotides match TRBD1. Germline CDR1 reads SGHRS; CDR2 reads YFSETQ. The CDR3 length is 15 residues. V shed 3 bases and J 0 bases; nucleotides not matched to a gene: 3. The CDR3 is CASSSQGAHQETQYF. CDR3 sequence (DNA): TGCGCCAGCAGCTCACAGGGGGCCCACCAAGAGACCCAGTACTTC.

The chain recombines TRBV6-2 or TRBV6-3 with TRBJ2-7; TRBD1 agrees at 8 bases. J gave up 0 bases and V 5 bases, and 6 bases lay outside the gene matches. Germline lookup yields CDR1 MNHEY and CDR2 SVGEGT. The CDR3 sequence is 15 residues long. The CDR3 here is CASSPRGQGSYEQYF. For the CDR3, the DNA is TGTGCCAGCAGTCCGAGAGGACAGGGCTCCTACGAGCAGTACTTC.

The CDR3 DNA follows: TGCGCCAGCAGCCAAGATGCAGGGTACACAGATACGCAGTATTTT. Translated: CASSQDAGYTDTQYF. The chain links TRBV4-1 to TRBJ2-3; tentative D call: TRBD1 (5 bases). Germline CDR1 and CDR2: MGHRA and YSYEKL. CDR3 length: 15 residues. The ends were cut back, 0 bases at V and 2 bases at J, with 9 bases in the middle.

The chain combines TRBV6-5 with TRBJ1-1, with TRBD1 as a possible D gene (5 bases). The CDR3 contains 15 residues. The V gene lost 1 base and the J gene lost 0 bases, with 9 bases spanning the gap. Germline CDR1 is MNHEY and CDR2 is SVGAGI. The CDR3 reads CASSYFGRVNTEAFF. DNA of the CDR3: TGTGCCAGCAGTTACTTCGGCAGGGTGAACACTGAAGCTTTCTTT.

CDR3 in DNA: TGTGCCAGTAGTGCCCGGACAGGGTCCACAGATACGCAGTATTTT. Translating gives CASSARTGSTDTQYF. This rearrangement joins TRBV19 to TRBJ2-3; 8 bases are a match to TRBD1. CDR3 length equals 15 residues. Unmatched junction bases numbered 6, after V lost 5 bases and J lost 2 bases. Germline assignment: CDR1 LNHDA and CDR2 SQIVND (reference sequence).

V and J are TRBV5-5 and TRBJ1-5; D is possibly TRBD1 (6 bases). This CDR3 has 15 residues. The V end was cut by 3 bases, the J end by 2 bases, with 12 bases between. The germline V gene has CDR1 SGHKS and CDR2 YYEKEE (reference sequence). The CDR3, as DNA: TGTGCCAGCAGCTCACAACAGGGAGGCAATCAGCCCCAGCATTTT. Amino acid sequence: CASSSQQGGNQPQHF.